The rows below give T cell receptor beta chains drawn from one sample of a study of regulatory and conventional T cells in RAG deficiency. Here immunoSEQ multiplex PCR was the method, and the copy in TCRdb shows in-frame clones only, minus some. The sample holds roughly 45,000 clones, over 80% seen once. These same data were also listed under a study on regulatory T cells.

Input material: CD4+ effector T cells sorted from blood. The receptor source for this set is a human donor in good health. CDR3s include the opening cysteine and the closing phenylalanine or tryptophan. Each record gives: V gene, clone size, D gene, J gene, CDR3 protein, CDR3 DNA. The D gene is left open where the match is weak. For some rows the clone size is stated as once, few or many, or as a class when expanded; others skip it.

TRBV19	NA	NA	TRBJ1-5	CASSKKEDQPQHF	TGTGCCAGTAGTAAGAAGGAAGATCAGCCCCAGCATTTT
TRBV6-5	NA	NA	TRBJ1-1	CASRGVNTEAFF	TGTGCCAGCAGGGGGGTAAACACTGAAGCTTTCTTT
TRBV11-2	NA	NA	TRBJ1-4	CASSGPRGGLRANEKLFF	TGTGCCAGCAGCGGCCCGAGGGGTGGCCTCCGAGCCAATGAAAAACTGTTTTTT
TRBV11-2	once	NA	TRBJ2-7	CASSLGGRAYEQYF	TGTGCCAGCAGCTTAGGCGGCAGGGCCTACGAGCAGTACTTC
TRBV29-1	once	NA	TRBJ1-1	CSVQGRMNTEAFF	TGCAGCGTGCAGGGACGGATGAACACTGAAGCTTTCTTT
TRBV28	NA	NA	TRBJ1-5	CASSLSRGNQPQHF	TGTGCCAGCAGTTTATCGCGGGGAAATCAGCCCCAGCATTTT
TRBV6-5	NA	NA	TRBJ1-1	CASSYSLNTEAFF	TGTGCCAGCAGTTACTCTCTGAACACTGAAGCTTTCTTT
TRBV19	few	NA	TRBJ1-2	CASRTGGSFGYGYTF	TGTGCCAGTAGGACAGGTGGTTCGTTTGGATATGGCTACACCTTC
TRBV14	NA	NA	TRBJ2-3	CASSLEYRGGTDTQYF	TGTGCCAGCAGCCTGGAGTACAGGGGAGGGACAGATACGCAGTATTTT
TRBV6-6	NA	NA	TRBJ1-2	CASSYLSRANYGYTF	TGTGCCAGCAGTTACCTTTCGAGGGCTAACTATGGCTACACCTTC
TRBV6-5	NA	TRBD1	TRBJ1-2	CASSGGDRVYYGYTF	TGTGCCAGCAGTGGGGGGGACAGGGTCTACTATGGCTACACCTTC
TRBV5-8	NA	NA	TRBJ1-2	CASSLDNRSYGYTF	TGTGCCAGCAGCTTGGATAACCGTTCATATGGCTACACCTTC
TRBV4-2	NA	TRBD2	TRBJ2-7	CASSQDQGTSGYEQYF	TGTGCCAGCAGCCAAGATCAAGGGACTAGCGGCTACGAGCAGTACTTC
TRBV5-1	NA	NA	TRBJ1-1	CASSLPSGQTSEAFF	TGCGCCAGCAGCTTACCAAGCGGACAAACTTCTGAAGCTTTCTTT
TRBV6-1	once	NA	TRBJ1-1	CATWEGTEAFF	TGTGCCACGTGGGAGGGCACTGAAGCTTTCTTT
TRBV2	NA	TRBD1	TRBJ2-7	CASSEPDRGPYEQYF	TGTGCCAGCAGTGAGCCGGACAGGGGACCCTACGAGCAGTACTTC
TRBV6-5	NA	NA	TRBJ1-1	CASSYGQNTEAFF	TGTGCCAGCAGTTACGGACAGAACACTGAAGCTTTCTTT
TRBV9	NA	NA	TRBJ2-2	CASSANSYTGELFF	TGTGCCAGCAGCGCGAACAGCTACACCGGGGAGCTGTTTTTT
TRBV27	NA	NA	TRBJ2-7	CASSRLRGASEQYF	TGTGCCAGCAGTCGGCTCAGGGGGGCTTCCGAGCAGTACTTC
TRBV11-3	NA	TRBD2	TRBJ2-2	CASSSSSGAPNTGELFF	TGTGCCAGCAGCTCCAGTAGCGGGGCTCCAAACACCGGGGAGCTGTTTTTT
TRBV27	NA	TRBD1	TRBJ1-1	CASSNQGAGYTEAFF	TGTGCCAGCAGCAACCAGGGGGCCGGGTACACTGAAGCTTTCTTT
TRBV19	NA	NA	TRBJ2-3	CASSLIPGALTIRGKDTQYF	TGTGCCAGTAGTCTCATTCCGGGGGCGCTGACAATTAGAGGGAAAGATACGCAGTATTTT
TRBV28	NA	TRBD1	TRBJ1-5	CASSRTGPNQPQHF	TGTGCCAGCAGCCGGACAGGGCCCAATCAGCCCCAGCATTTT
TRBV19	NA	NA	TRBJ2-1	CASNKGVVGNEQFF	TGTGCCAGTAATAAGGGAGTCGTGGGCAATGAGCAGTTCTTC
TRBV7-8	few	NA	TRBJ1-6	CASSLTRDTYNSPLHF	TGTGCCAGCAGCTTGACCCGGGACACTTATAATTCACCCCTCCACTTT
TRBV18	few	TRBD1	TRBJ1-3	CASSPGDRGSYTIYF	TGTGCCAGCTCACCCGGAGACAGGGGTTCTTACACCATATATTTT
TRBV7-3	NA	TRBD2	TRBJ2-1	CASSLTSSGRNEQFF	TGTGCCAGCAGCTTAACGAGTAGCGGGAGAAATGAGCAGTTCTTC
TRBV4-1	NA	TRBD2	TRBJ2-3	CASSPGGARDTQYF	TGCGCCAGCAGCCCGGGAGGAGCGAGGGATACGCAGTATTTT
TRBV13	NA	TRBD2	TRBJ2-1	CASSLVRTSGDYNEQFF	TGTGCCAGCAGCTTAGTCAGGACTAGCGGGGACTACAATGAGCAGTTCTTC
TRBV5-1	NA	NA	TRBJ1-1	CASSLGTSMNTEAFF	TGCGCCAGCAGCTTGGGTACCTCGATGAACACTGAAGCTTTCTTT
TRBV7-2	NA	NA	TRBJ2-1	CASSPSAGFGFNRPDEQFF	TGTGCCAGCAGCCCCTCGGCTGGGTTCGGCTTCAACCGCCCAGATGAGCAGTTCTTC
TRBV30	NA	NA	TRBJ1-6	CAWRENSPLHF	TGTGCCTGGAGGGAGAATTCACCCCTCCACTTT
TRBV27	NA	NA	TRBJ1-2	CASSLDMGTGLNGYTF	TGTGCCAGCAGTTTAGACATGGGGACCGGATTGAATGGCTACACCTTC
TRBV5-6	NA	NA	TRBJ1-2	CASSFTGNGYTF	TGTGCCAGCAGCTTCACAGGGAACGGCTACACCTTC
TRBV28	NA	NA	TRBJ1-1	CASSSPAGTTEAFF	TGTGCCAGCAGTTCCCCGGCAGGGACCACTGAAGCTTTCTTT
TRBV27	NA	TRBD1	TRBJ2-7	CASSTRTGTFYEQYF	TGTGCCAGCAGTACTAGGACAGGGACGTTCTACGAGCAGTACTTC
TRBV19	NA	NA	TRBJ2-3	CASSNPGTDTQYF	TGTGCCAGTAGTAACCCGGGCACAGATACGCAGTATTTT
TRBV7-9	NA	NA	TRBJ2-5	CASRGGSGEETQYF	TGTGCCAGCAGAGGAGGGTCAGGGGAGGAGACCCAGTACTTC
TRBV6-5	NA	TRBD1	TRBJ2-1	CASSYGQGLYEQFF	TGTGCCAGCAGTTATGGACAGGGGTTATATGAGCAGTTCTTC
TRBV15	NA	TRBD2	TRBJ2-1	CATSAGLAGINEQFF	TGTGCCACCAGTGCGGGACTAGCGGGAATCAATGAGCAGTTCTTC
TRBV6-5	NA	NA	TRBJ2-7	CASSATWPSSYEQYF	TGTGCCAGCAGTGCAACATGGCCCAGCTCCTACGAGCAGTACTTC
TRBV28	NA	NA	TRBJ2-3	CASSLGFTDTQYF	TGTGCCAGCAGTTTGGGCTTCACAGATACGCAGTATTTT
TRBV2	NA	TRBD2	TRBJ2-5	CASSSGTSGRVYQETQYF	TGTGCCAGCAGTTCCGGGACTAGCGGGAGGGTGTACCAAGAGACCCAGTACTTC
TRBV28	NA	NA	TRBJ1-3	CASSFTASGNTIYF	TGTGCCAGCAGTTTTACAGCCTCTGGAAACACCATATATTTT
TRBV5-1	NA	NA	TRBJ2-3	CASSLLGAAARDTQYF	TGCGCCAGCAGCTTGCTGGGGGCGGCTGCTAGAGATACGCAGTATTTT
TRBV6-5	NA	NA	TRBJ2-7	CASRTGPYEQYF	TGTGCCAGCAGAACAGGACCCTACGAGCAGTACTTC
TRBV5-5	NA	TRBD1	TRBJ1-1	CASSPEGGTANTEAFF	TGTGCCAGCAGCCCGGAGGGTGGGACAGCGAACACTGAAGCTTTCTTT
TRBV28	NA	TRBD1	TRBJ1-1	CASIQGGRTEAFF	TGTGCCAGCATCCAGGGGGGGCGTACTGAAGCTTTCTTT
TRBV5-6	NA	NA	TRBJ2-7	CASSLPQEGRNNEQYF	TGTGCCAGCAGCTTGCCACAGGAGGGGAGGAACAACGAGCAGTACTTC
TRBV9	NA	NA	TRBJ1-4	CASSVGLRTFNEKLFF	TGTGCCAGCAGCGTAGGGTTGCGGACCTTTAATGAAAAACTGTTTTTT
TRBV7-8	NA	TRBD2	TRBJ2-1	CASSPTSSGGASYNEQFF	TGTGCCAGCAGCCCGACTAGTAGCGGGGGGGCCTCCTACAATGAGCAGTTCTTC
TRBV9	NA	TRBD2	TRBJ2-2	CASSTPSGGDGELFF	TGTGCCAGCAGCACCCCCTCGGGGGGTGACGGGGAGCTGTTTTTT